The 25 T cell receptor beta chains given below trace back to one sample, sequenced in a study of blood T cell repertoires in COVID-19 (TCRdb year 2020). Libraries were constructed by the immunoSEQ multiplex PCR assay. What TCRdb holds here is the immuneACCESS table cut down to in-frame rearrangements. Part of the clones is not present; checked against another copy, under half of the missing clones reflect an unresolved V gene, and the others are unexplained. The sample table contains about 310,000 clones; only one count was recorded for about 85% of them. The ten largest clones represent roughly 2.1% of the sample. Sequenced: peripheral blood. These receptors came from a man younger than 35 with active or convalescent COVID-19.

The rearrangement links TRBV7-9 to TRBJ1-2; TRBD1 is a possible D gene (5 bases). The V end lost 5 bases, the J end lost 8 bases, and 18 bases lay between the germline ends. The length of the CDR3 is 14 residues. Germline V lookup: CDR1 SEHNR, CDR2 FQNEAQ (reference sequence). The chain's CDR3 is CASSPRRDSGGYTF. CDR3 DNA sequence: TGTGCCAGCAGCCCCCGCCGGGACTCTGGGGGCTACACCTTC.

This clone was picked up a small number of times. V and J are TRBV28 and TRBJ1-2; TRBD1 matches 7 bases. The V and J ends lost 3 bases and 9 bases, in that order; junction bases with no gene match: 10. The CDR3 has 14 residues. Germline lookup yields CDR1 MDHEN and CDR2 SYDVKM. The CDR3 DNA reads TGTGCCAGCAGTTTCGGCGGGACAGAGGGCAGCTACACCTTC. Translating it yields CASSFGGTEGSYTF.

The CDR3 reads CASRTGTLRNEQFF. The DNA of the CDR3 is TGTGCCAGCAGGACAGGGACGTTGCGGAATGAGCAGTTCTTC. The chain joins TRBV13 to TRBJ2-1; the match to TRBD1 covers 7 bases. The V and J ends lost 6 bases and 7 bases, in that order; junction bases with no gene match: 9. CDR3 length equals 14 residues. Germline CDR1 PRHDT, CDR2 FYEKMQ (reference sequence).

This sequence joins TRBV7-9 and TRBJ2-2; unclear D gene. The CDR3 is made up of 15 amino acids. The ends were cut back, 5 bases at V and 8 bases at J, with 18 bases in the middle. Germline CDR1 SEHNR, CDR2 FQNEAQ (reference sequence). The CDR3: CASSLPVPRGGELFF. For the CDR3, the DNA is TGTGCCAGCAGCCTACCCGTGCCAAGAGGAGGGGAGCTGTTTTTT. The full variable domain, in which reference TRBV7-9 and TRBJ2-2 provide the parts outside the CDR3, is DTGVSQNPRHKITKRGQNVTFRCDPISEHNRLYWYRQTLGQGPEFLTYFQNEAQLEKSRLLSDRFSAERPKGSFSTLEIQRTEQGDSAMYLCASSLPVPRGGELFFGEGSRLTVL.

The genes are TRBV2 and TRBJ1-5; D unresolved. This CDR3 has 15 residues. CDR1 and CDR2 from the germline V gene are SNHLY and FYNNEI. Trimming shortened V by 1 base and J by 0 bases, and 7 bases separated the two germline ends. The CDR3 spells CASSEERVSNQPQHF. CDR3 bases: TGTGCCAGCAGTGAAGAACGAGTTAGCAATCAGCCCCAGCATTTT.

The sample holds a few counts of this clone. Other DNA sequences of this sample code for an identical CDR3. V and J are TRBV27 and TRBJ1-2, with 7 bases identical to TRBD1. V lost 6 bases to trimming and J lost 6 bases; unmatched junction nucleotides: 7. The CDR3 length is 13 residues. Per the germline V gene, CDR1 is MNHEY and CDR2 is SMNVEV (reference sequence). In nucleotides, the CDR3 is TGTGCCAGCAGGCAACAGGGGAGAGATGGCTACACCTTC. Protein sequence: CASRQQGRDGYTF.

V and J are TRBV4-1 and TRBJ1-2; 8 nucleotides line up with TRBD1. This CDR3 spans 15 amino acids. V lost 3 bases, J lost 2 bases, and 5 bases stayed unmatched. Germline V lookup: CDR1 MGHRA, CDR2 YSYEKL. CDR3 coding DNA: TGCGCCAGCAGCCATGACAGGGGTAAGAACTATGGCTACACCTTC. Translated: CASSHDRGKNYGYTF.

V and J are TRBV2 and TRBJ2-1, with 7 nucleotides matching TRBD2. This CDR3 contains 12 residues. Germline-derived CDR1 and CDR2 are SNHLY and FYNNEI. The V segment lost 10 bases and the J segment 14 bases; nucleotides outside the gene matches: 14. This CDR3 reads CANSNDWTRKFF. CDR3 bases: TGTGCCAACTCTAACGATTGGACTAGAAAGTTCTTC.

The chain employs TRBV6-5 and TRBJ1-2; 10 bases line up with TRBD1. There are 13 residues in the CDR3. The trim removed 7 bases at V and 7 bases at J, leaving 6 bases unmatched. The germline CDR1 and CDR2 sequences are MNHEY and SVGAGI. CDR3 in DNA: TGTGCCAGCAAATCCGGGACAGGGGTTGGCTACACCTTC. The encoded protein is CASKSGTGVGYTF.

The sample holds one count of this clone. The rearrangement uses TRBV28 and TRBJ1-4; maybe TRBD1 (5 bases). Germline values: CDR1 MDHEN, CDR2 SYDVKM. The CDR3 sequence is 15 residues long. The ends were cut back, 6 bases at V and 7 bases at J, with 18 bases in the middle. The DNA of the CDR3 is TGTGCCAGCAGCTCCATAGGCGGGGCGCGTGAAAAACTGTTTTTT. It encodes CASSSIGGAREKLFF.

The V and J genes are TRBV10-3 and TRBJ2-4; D perhaps matches TRBD1 (6 bases). Trimming cost V 0 bases and J 3 bases, with 12 bases left between them. This CDR3 has 16 residues. From germline, CDR1 is ENHRY and CDR2 SYGVKD. CDR3 residues: CAISESKGVGKNIQYF. CDR3 coding DNA: TGTGCCATCAGTGAGTCGAAGGGGGTTGGCAAAAACATTCAGTACTTC.

V gene TRBV6-5 combines with J gene TRBJ2-6; D gene unclear. Trimming pared 5 bases from V and 0 bases from J, leaving 5 bases between. CDR3 length: 14 residues. CDR1 is MNHEY and CDR2 is SVGAGI in the germline V gene. In DNA form, the CDR3 reads TGTGCCAGCAGTATTTACTCTGGGGCCAACGTCCTGACTTTC. Its protein product is CASSIYSGANVLTF.

The genes are TRBV7-9 and TRBJ2-2; possibly TRBD2 for D (6 bases). The V gene lost 7 bases and the J gene lost 5 bases, with 14 bases spanning the gap. The CDR3 length is 14 residues. CDR1 is SEHNR and CDR2 is FQNEAQ in the germline V gene (reference sequence). CDR3 DNA: TGTGCCAGCAAACAAGGAGGGCCTACCGGGGAGCTGTTTTTT. It yields the protein CASKQGGPTGELFF.

V and J are TRBV29-1 and TRBJ1-5; no clear D gene. Trimming took 4 bases from V and 4 from J, leaving 11 bases between them. CDR1 and CDR2 (germline): SQVTM, ANQGSEA. The CDR3 length is 13 residues. The CDR3 protein is CSVGMGGNQPQHF. DNA for the CDR3: TGCAGCGTTGGAATGGGAGGGAATCAGCCCCAGCATTTT.

The chain recombines TRBV5-1 with TRBJ2-7, with a tentative D call TRBD2 (6 bases). Germline V gives CDR1 SGHRS, CDR2 YFSETQ. The V gene lost 0 bases and the J gene lost 7 bases, with 14 bases spanning the gap. The CDR3 contains 14 residues. The CDR3 DNA sequence: TGCGCCAGCAGCTTGGGGCAGGCGGCGGGGGAGCAGTACTTC. This codes for CASSLGQAAGEQYF.

V gene TRBV15 combines with J gene TRBJ2-5; TRBD2 matches at 11 bases. CDR3 size: 17 residues. In germline, CDR1 is LNHNV, CDR2 YYDKDF (reference sequence). V shed 6 bases and J 2 bases; nucleotides not matched to a gene: 11. Here the CDR3 DNA reads TGTGCCACCAGGGGAGTTGGGACTAGCGGACTACAAGAGACCCAGTACTTC. Its protein is CATRGVGTSGLQETQYF.

This chain uses TRBV10-2 with TRBJ2-7; 8 bases agree with TRBD1. Germline-derived CDR1 and CDR2 are WSHSY and SAAADI. The trim removed 2 bases at V and 3 bases at J, leaving 6 bases unmatched. The CDR3 is 15 amino acids. CDR3: CASSEGQGAGYEQYF. The CDR3 nucleotides read TGCGCCAGCAGTGAGGGCCAGGGGGCGGGCTACGAGCAGTACTTC.

The chain couples TRBV27 to TRBJ2-1, with 9 bases lining up with TRBD2. V gave up 3 bases and J gave up 2 bases; unmatched junction bases: 5. This CDR3 comprises 16 residues. Germline assignment: CDR1 MNHEY and CDR2 SMNVEV (reference sequence). The CDR3 DNA sequence: TGTGCCAGCAGTTTTCCCCCTAGCGGGACCTACAATGAGCAGTTCTTC. This codes for CASSFPPSGTYNEQFF.

The V gene is TRBV10-1, the J gene TRBJ2-2; D not certain. CDR3 length: 14 amino acids. Trimming removed 11 bases at V and 5 bases at J, with 18 bases between. Germline V gene data show CDR1 as WNHNN and CDR2 as SYGVQD (reference sequence). The CDR3 is CASRVQASTGELFF. CDR3 DNA: TGCGCCTCCCGCGTCCAGGCCTCTACCGGGGAGCTGTTTTTT.

V is TRBV5-1 and J is TRBJ2-1; D is perhaps TRBD1 (5 bases). Germline V gene data show CDR1 as SGHRS and CDR2 as YFSETQ. The CDR3 extends over 16 amino acids. V was shortened by 4 bases and J by 0 bases, with 14 bases between the two germline ends. CDR3: CASSGLGVSSYNEQFF. Here the CDR3 DNA reads TGCGCCAGCAGCGGTTTAGGGGTAAGCTCCTACAATGAGCAGTTCTTC.

This clone was found many times. V gene TRBV4-1 combines with J gene TRBJ1-5; no firm D call. V was shortened by 0 bases and J by 4 bases, with 13 bases between the two germline ends. The CDR3 runs to 16 residues. CDR1 is MGHRA and CDR2 is YSYEKL in the germline V gene. The CDR3 is CASSQDIQVGNQPQHF. CDR3 nucleotides: TGCGCCAGCAGCCAAGATATCCAGGTAGGAAATCAGCCCCAGCATTTT.

J is TRBJ1-2 and V is TRBV27; TRBD1 matches at 7 bases. Germline CDR1 MNHEY, CDR2 SMNVEV (reference sequence). The CDR3 length is 16 residues. V shed 7 bases and J 4 bases; nucleotides not matched to a gene: 15. The CDR3, as DNA: TGTGCCAGCACACCTAAGCCCTGGGACAGACTCTATGGCTACACCTTC. It codes for CASTPKPWDRLYGYTF.

V is TRBV18 and J is TRBJ2-3, with TRBD2 matching over 7 bases. CDR3 length equals 15 residues. In germline, CDR1 is KGHSH, CDR2 LQKENI. Unmatched junction bases numbered 1, after V lost 0 bases and J lost 1 base. DNA of the CDR3: TGTGCCAGCTCACCACCGGGGAGGGGCACAGATACGCAGTATTTT. Translating it yields CASSPPGRGTDTQYF.

CDR3 loop: CASRGLGVNEQFF. In DNA, the CDR3 is TGTGCCAGCAGAGGACTAGGTGTCAATGAGCAGTTCTTC. The chain employs TRBV11-2 and TRBJ2-1; TRBD2 matches at 7 bases. Germline V CDR1 and CDR2: SGHAT, FQNNGV. This CDR3 spans 13 amino acids. V lost 6 bases, J lost 6 bases, and 5 bases stayed unmatched.

V usage is TRBV5-4 and J usage is TRBJ2-5; 11 bases match TRBD1. V trimming: 0 bases; J trimming: 4 bases; junction bases outside the gene matches: 5. From germline, CDR1 is SGHNT and CDR2 YYREEE (reference sequence). The CDR3 is 16 residues long. The CDR3 sequence is CASSLVGTGGGETQYF. CDR3 nucleotide sequence: TGTGCCAGCAGCTTGGTGGGGACAGGGGGAGGAGAGACCCAGTACTTC.